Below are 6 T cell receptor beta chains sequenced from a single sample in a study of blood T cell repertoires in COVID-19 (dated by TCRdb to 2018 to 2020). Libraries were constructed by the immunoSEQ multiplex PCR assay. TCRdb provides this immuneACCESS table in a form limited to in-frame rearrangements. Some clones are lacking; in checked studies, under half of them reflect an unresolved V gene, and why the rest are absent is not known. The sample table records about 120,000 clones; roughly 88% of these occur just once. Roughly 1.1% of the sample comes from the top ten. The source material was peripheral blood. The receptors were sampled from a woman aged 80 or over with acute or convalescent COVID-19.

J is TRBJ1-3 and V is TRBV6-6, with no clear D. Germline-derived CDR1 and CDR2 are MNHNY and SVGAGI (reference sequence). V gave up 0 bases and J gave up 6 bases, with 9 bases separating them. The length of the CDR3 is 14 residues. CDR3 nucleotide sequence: TGTGCCAGCAGTTACTCTGGAGGGCAAAACACCATATATTTT. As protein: CASSYSGGQNTIYF.

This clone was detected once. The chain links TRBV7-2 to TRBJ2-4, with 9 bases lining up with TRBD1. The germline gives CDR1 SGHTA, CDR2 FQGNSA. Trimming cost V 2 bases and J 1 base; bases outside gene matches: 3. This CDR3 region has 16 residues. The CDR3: CASSLYGTGAKNIQYF. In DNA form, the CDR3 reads TGTGCCAGCAGCTTATACGGGACAGGGGCCAAAAACATTCAGTACTTC.

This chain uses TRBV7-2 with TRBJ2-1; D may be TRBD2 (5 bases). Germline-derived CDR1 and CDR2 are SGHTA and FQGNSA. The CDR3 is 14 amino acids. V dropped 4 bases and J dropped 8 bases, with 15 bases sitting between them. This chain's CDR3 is CASSYLPGGDEQFF. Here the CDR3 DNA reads TGTGCCAGCAGCTACTTGCCCGGAGGCGATGAGCAGTTCTTC.

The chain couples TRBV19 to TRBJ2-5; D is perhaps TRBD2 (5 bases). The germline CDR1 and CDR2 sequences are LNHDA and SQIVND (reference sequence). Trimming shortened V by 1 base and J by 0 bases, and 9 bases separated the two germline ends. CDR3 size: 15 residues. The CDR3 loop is CASSIVSGYQETQYF. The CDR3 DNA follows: TGTGCCAGTAGTATAGTTTCGGGGTACCAAGAGACCCAGTACTTC.

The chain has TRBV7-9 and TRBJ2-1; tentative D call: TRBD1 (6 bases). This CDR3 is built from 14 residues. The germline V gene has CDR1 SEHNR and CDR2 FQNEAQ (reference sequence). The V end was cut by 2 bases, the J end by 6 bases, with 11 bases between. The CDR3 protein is CASSLMGAGNEQFF. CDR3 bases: TGTGCCAGCAGCTTAATGGGGGCTGGCAATGAGCAGTTCTTC.

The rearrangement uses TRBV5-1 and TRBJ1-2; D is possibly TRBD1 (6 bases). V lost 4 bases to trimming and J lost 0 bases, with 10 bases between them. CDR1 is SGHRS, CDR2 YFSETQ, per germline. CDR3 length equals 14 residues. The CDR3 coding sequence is TGCGCCAGCAGCGTGGACAGCACTAACTATGGCTACACCTTC. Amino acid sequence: CASSVDSTNYGYTF. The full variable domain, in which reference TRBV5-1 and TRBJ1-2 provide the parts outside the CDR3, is KAGVTQTPRYLIKTRGQQVTLSCSPISGHRSVSWYQQTPGQGLQFLFEYFSETQRNKGNFPGRFSGRQFSNSRSEMNVSTLELGDSALYLCASSVDSTNYGYTFGSGTRLTVV.